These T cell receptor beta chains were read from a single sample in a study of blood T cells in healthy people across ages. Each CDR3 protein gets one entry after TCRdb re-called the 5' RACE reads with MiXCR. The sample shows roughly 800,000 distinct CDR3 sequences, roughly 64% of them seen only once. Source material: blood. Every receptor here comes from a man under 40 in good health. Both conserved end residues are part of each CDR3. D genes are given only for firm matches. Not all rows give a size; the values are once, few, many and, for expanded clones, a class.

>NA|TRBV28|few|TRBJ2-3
CASEDSTDTQYF
TGTGCCAGCGAGGACAGCACAGATACGCAGTATTTT
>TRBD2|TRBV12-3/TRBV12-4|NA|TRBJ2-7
CASSPRLADNEQYF
TGTGCCAGCAGTCCTAGACTAGCAGATAATGAGCAGTACTTC
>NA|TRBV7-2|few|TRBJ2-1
CASSLLGAQLYNEQFF
TGTGCCAGCAGCCTGCTTGGAGCCCAACTGTACAATGAGCAGTTCTTC
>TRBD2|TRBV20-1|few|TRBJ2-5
CSASWASGQETQYF
TGCAGTGCTAGCTGGGCTAGCGGACAAGAGACCCAGTACTTC
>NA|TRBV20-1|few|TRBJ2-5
CSAGLSQETQYF
TGCAGTGCAGGTCTATCCCAAGAGACCCAGTACTTC
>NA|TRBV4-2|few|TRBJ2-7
CASSRDETYEQYF
TGTGCCAGCAGCCGGGACGAAACCTACGAGCAGTACTTC
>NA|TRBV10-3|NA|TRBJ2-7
CAISSQADGVYEQYF
TGTGCCATCAGTAGCCAAGCGGACGGGGTCTACGAGCAGTACTTC
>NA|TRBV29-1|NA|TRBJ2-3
CSGEGGSTDTQYF
TGCAGCGGGGAGGGGGGAAGCACAGATACGCAGTATTTT
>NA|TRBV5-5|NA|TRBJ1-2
CASSLDSQSIYGYTF
TGTGCCAGCAGCTTGGACTCGCAGAGCATCTATGGCTACACCTTC
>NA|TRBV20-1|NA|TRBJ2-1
CSASWWSYNEQFF
TGCAGTGCTAGTTGGTGGTCCTACAATGAGCAGTTCTTC
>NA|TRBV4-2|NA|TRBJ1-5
CASSQDGANQPQHF
TGTGCCAGCAGCCAAGATGGGGCCAATCAGCCCCAGCATTTT
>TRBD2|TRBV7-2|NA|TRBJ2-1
CAKTSGLGEGQFF
TGTGCCAAAACTAGCGGCCTGGGGGAGGGGCAGTTCTTT
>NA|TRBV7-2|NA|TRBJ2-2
CASSLKGTGELFF
TGTGCCAGCAGCTTAAAGGGGACCGGGGAGCTGTTTTTT
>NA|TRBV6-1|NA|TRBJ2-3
CASSATGKPPDTQYF
TGTGCCAGCAGCGCGACTGGGAAACCCCCAGATACGCAGTATTTT
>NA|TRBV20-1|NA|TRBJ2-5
CSWSKETQYF
TGCAGCTGGTCCAAGGAGACCCAGTACTTC
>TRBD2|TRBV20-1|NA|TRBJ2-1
CSVGGRWYEQFF
TGCAGTGTAGGCGGGAGATGGTATGAGCAGTTCTTC
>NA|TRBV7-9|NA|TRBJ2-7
CASSSGNYEQYF
TGTGCCAGCAGCTCAGGGAACTACGAGCAGTACTTC
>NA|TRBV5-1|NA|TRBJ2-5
CASSLAGTLSETQYF
TGCGCCAGCAGCTTGGCCGGGACACTTTCGGAGACCCAGTACTTC
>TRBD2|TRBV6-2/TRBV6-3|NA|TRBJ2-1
CASSLYDGLAGGYNEQFF
TGTGCCAGCAGCTTATACGACGGCCTAGCGGGAGGCTACAATGAGCAGTTCTTC
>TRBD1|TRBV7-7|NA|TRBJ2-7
CASSLTGGQGGSYEQYF
TGTGCCAGCAGCCTTACGGGGGGACAGGGAGGCTCCTACGAGCAGTACTTC
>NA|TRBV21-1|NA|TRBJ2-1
CASSKRKEPRSYNEQFF
TGTGCCAGCAGCAAAAGGAAAGAGCCCAGAAGCTACAATGAGCAGTTCTTC
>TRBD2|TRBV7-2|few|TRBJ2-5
CASSPWGGKETQYF
TGTGCCAGCAGCCCCTGGGGGGGGAAAGAGACCCAGTACTTC
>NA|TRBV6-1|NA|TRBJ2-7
CASSEASTSYEQYF
TGTGCCAGCAGTGAGGCTAGCACCTCCTACGAGCAGTACTTC
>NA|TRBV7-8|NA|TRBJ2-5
CANSLWGATWSQYF
TGTGCCAACAGCTTATGGGGCGCCACGTGGTCCCAGTACTTC
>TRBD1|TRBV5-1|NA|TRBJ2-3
CASSSYTGTGPTDTQYF
TGCGCCAGCAGTTCCTATACCGGGACAGGGCCGACAGATACGCAGTATTTT
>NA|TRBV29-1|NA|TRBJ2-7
CSVEGAKAGDSYEQYF
TGCAGCGTTGAAGGGGCCAAGGCAGGCGATTCCTACGAGCAGTACTTC
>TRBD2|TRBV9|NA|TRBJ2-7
CASSVGTSGRDTYEQYF
TGTGCCAGCAGCGTAGGGACTAGCGGGAGGGATACCTACGAGCAGTACTTC
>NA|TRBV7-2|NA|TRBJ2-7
CASSLVEGVYEQYF
TGTGCCAGCAGCTTAGTCGAGGGGGTCTACGAGCAGTACTTC
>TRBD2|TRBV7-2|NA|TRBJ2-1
CASSRREPLNEQFF
TGTGCCAGCAGCAGGCGGGAGCCCCTCAATGAGCAGTTCTTC
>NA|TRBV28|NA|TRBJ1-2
CASRLNKGYGYTF
TGTGCCAGCCGCTTGAACAAAGGCTATGGCTACACCTTC
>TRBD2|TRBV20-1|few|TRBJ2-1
CSARQLAVYNEQFF
TGCAGTGCTAGACAACTAGCGGTATACAATGAGCAGTTCTTC
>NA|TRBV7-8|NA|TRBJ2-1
CASSLVASYNEQFF
TGTGCCAGCAGCTTAGTCGCCAGCTACAATGAGCAGTTCTTC
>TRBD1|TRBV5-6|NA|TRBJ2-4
CASSLPGTGPWEQYF
TGTGCCAGCAGCCTCCCCGGGACAGGTCCGTGGGAGCAGTACTTC
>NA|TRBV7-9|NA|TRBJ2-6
CASTVEGGANVLTF
TGTGCCAGCACTGTGGAGGGTGGGGCCAACGTCCTGACTTTC
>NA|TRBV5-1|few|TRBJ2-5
CASRFYLARIGQETQYF
TGCGCCAGCCGCTTTTATCTAGCGAGGATTGGCCAAGAGACCCAGTACTTC
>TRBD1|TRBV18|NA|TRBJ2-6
CASSHRGAGANVLTF
TGTGCCAGCTCTCACAGGGGAGCAGGGGCCAACGTCCTGACTTTC
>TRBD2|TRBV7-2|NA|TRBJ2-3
CASSLIAGFTDTQYF
TGTGCCAGCAGCTTGATAGCGGGGTTCACAGATACGCAGTATTTT
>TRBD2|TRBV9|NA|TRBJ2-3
CASSVTSGRSLDTQYF
TGTGCCAGCAGCGTAACTAGCGGGAGATCGTTGGATACGCAGTATTTT
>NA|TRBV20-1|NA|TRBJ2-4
CSATQTGLEYF
TGCAGTGCTACCCAAACAGGATTGGAGTACTTC
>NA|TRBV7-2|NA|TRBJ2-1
CASSSQASSYNGQFF
TGTGCCAGCAGCTCACAGGCCTCCTCCTACAATGGGCAGTTCTTC
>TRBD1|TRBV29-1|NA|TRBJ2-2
CSDKTGQNTGELFF
TGCAGCGACAAGACAGGGCAAAACACCGGGGAGCTGTTTTTT
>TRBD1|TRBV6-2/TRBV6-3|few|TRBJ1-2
CASSSPTGTNYGYTF
TGTGCCAGCAGTTCCCCGACAGGGACTAACTATGGCTACACCTTC
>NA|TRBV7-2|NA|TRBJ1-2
CASSLDREVNYGYTF
TGTGCCAGCAGCCTAGACAGAGAAGTTAACTATGGCTACACCTTC
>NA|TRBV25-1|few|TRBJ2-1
CASSGEGVGQNEQFF
TGTGCCAGCAGTGGGGAGGGGGTGGGACAAAATGAGCAGTTCTTC
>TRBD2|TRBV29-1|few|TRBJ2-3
CSVGVTSGMSTQYF
TGCAGCGTTGGGGTTACTAGCGGGATGAGTACGCAGTATTTT
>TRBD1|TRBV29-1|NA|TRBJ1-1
CSVLTYDRGSTEAFF
TGCAGCGTCCTTACCTACGACAGGGGATCCACTGAAGCTTTCTTT
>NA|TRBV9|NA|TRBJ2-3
CASSVGFEGVVDTQYF
TGTGCCAGCAGCGTAGGCTTCGAGGGAGTGGTAGATACGCAGTATTTT
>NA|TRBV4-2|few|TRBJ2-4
CASSQEVARAKNIQYF
TGTGCCAGCAGCCAAGAGGTGGCACGGGCCAAAAACATTCAGTACTTC
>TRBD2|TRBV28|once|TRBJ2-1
CACRLAGSYNEQFF
TGTGCCTGCAGACTAGCGGGATCCTACAATGAGCAGTTCTTC
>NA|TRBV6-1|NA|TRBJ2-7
CASSYNHPRYEQYF
TGTGCCAGCAGTTATAACCACCCAAGATACGAGCAGTACTTC
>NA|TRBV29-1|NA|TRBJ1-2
CSVGGGQSPSNYGYTF
TGCAGCGTTGGAGGGGGGCAAAGCCCTTCTAACTATGGCTACACCTTC
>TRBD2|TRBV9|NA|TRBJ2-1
CASSLSGSRLSVDNEQFF
TGTGCCAGCAGCCTTAGCGGGAGCCGTTTAAGCGTCGACAATGAGCAGTTCTTC
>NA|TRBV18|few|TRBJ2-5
CASSFGRQHGETQYF
TGTGCCAGCTCATTTGGGCGCCAACACGGGGAGACCCAGTACTTC
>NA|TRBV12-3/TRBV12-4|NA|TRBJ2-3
CASSDTDILDTQYF
TGTGCCAGCTCGGACACGGATATACTTGATACGCAGTATTTT